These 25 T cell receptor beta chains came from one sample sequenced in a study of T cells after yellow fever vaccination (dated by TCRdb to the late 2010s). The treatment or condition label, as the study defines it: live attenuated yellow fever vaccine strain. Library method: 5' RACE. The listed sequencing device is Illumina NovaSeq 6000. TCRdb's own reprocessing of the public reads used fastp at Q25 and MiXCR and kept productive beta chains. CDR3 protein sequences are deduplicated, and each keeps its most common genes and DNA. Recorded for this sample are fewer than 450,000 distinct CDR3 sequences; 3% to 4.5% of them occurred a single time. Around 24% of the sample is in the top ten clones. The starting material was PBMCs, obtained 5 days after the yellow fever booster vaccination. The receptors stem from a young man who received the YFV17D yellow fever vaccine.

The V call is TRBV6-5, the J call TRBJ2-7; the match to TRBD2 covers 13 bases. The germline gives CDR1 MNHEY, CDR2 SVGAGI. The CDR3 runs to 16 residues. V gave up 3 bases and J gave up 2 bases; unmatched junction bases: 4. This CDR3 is CASSYLGLAGAYEQYF. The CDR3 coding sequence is TGTGCCAGCAGTTATTTAGGACTAGCGGGGGCCTACGAGCAGTACTTC.

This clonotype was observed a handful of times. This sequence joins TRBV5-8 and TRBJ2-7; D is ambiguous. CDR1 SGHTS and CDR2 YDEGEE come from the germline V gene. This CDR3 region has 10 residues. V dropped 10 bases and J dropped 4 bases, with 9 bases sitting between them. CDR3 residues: CALLGYEQYF. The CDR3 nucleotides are TGTGCCTTGTTGGGTTACGAGCAGTACTTC.

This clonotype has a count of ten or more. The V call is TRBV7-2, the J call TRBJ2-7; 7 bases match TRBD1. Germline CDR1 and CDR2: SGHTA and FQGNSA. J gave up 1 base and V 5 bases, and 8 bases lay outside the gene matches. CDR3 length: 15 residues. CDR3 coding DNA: TGTGCCAGCAGCCTACAGGGGCTACCTTCCTACGAGCAGTACGTC. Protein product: CASSLQGLPSYEQYV.

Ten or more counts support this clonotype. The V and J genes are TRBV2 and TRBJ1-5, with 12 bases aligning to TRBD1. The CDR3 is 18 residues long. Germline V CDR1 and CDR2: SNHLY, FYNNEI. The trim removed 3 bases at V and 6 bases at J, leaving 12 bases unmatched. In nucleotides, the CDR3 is TGTGCCAGCAGTGATGAAGGGACAGGGGGCTCAGGAGTTCAGCCCCAGCATTTT. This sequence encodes CASSDEGTGGSGVQPQHF. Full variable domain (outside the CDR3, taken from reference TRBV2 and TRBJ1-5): EPEVTQTPSHQVTQMGQEVILRCVPISNHLYFYWYRQILGQKVEFLVSFYNNEISEKSEIFDDQFSVERPDGSNFTLKIRSTKLEDSAMYFCASSDEGTGGSGVQPQHFGDGTRLSIL.

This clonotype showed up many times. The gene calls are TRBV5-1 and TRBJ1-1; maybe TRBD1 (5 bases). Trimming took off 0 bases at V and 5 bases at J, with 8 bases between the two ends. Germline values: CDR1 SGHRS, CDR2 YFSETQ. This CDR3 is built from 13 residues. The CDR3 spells CASSLVEGTEAFF. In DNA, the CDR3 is TGCGCCAGCAGCTTGGTCGAGGGGACTGAAGCTTTCTTT.

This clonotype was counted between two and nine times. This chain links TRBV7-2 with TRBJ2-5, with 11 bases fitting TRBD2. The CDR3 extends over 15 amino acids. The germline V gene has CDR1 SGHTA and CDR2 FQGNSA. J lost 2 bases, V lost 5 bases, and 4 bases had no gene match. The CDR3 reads CASSATSGGQETQYF. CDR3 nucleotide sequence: TGTGCCAGCAGCGCAACTAGCGGGGGACAAGAGACCCAGTACTTC.

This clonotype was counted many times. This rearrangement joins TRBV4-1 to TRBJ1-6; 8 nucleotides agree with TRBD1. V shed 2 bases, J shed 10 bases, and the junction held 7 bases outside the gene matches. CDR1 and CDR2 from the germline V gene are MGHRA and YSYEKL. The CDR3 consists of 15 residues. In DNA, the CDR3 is TGCGCCAGCAGCCAATGGGGCCAGGGGGCCTCACCCCTCCACTTT. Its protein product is CASSQWGQGASPLHF.

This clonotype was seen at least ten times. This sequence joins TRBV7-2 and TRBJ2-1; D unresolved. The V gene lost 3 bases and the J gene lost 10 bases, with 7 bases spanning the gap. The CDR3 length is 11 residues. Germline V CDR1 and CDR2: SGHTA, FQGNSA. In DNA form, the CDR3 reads TGTGCCAGCAGCTTCGCAATCGAGCAGTTCTTC. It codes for CASSFAIEQFF.

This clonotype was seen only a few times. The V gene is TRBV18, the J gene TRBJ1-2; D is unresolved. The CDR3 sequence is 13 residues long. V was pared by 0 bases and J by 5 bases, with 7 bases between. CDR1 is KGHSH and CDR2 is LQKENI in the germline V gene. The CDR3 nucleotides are TGTGCCAGCTCACCACCGGTGGTATATGGCTACACCTTC. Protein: CASSPPVVYGYTF.

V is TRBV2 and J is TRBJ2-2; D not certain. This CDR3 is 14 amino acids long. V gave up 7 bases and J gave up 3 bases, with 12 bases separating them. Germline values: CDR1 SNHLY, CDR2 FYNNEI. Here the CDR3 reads CASTDSDYTGELFF. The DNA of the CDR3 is TGTGCCAGCACGGATTCCGATTACACCGGGGAGCTGTTTTTT.

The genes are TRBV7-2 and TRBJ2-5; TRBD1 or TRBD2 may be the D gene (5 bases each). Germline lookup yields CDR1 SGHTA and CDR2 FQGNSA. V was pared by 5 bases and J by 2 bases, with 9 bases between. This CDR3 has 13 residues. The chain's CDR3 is CASSPGAQETQYF. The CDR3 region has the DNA TGTGCCAGCAGCCCCGGGGCTCAAGAGACCCAGTACTTC.

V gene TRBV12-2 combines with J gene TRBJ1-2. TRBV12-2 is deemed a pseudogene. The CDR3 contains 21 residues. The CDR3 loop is CASRSSYCGRNVLTRADGYTF. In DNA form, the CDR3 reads TGTGCAAGTCGCTCCTCGTACTGTGGACGGAACGTTTTAACGCGGGCGGATGGCTACACCTTC.

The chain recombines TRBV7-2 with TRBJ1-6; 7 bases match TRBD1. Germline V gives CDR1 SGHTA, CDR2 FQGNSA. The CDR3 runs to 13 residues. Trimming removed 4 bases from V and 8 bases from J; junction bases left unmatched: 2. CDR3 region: CASSWDSDSPLHF. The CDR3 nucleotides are TGTGCCAGCAGCTGGGACAGCGATTCACCCCTCCACTTT.

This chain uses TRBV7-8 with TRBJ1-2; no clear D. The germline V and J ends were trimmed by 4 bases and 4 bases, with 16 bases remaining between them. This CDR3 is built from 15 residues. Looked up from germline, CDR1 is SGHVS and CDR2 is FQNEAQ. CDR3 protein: CASSSRRGGGYGYTF. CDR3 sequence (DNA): TGTGCCAGCAGCTCCCGACGGGGTGGTGGCTATGGCTACACCTTC.

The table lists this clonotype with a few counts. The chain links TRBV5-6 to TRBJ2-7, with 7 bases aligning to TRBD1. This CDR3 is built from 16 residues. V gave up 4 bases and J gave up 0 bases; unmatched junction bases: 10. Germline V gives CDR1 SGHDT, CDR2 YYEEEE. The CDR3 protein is CASSDRGQALSYEQYV. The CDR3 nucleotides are TGTGCCAGCAGCGACCGTGGACAGGCCCTCTCCTACGAGCAGTACGTC.

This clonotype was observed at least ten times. The CDR3 is CASIEDTEAFF. The CDR3, as DNA: TGCGCCAGCATTGAGGACACTGAAGCTTTCTTT. The chain joins TRBV5-1 to TRBJ1-1; D is uncertain. The CDR3 sequence is 11 residues long. Deletions cut 6 bases from V and 3 bases from J, with 6 bases between. CDR1 and CDR2 (germline): SGHRS, YFSETQ.

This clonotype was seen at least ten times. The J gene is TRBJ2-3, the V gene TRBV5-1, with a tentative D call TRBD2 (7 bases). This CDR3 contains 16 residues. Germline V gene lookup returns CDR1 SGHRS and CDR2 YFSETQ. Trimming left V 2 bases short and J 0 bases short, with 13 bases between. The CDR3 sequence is CASSLGGALSTDTQYF. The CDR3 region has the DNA TGCGCCAGCAGCTTAGGGGGGGCCCTAAGCACAGATACGCAGTATTTT.

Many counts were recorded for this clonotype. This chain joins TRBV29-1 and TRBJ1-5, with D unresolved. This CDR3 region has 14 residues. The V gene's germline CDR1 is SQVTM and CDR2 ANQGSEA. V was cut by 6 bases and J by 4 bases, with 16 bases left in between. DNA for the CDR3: TGCAGCGTGGCCCCCGGGGATCCGAATCAGCCCCAGCATTTT. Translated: CSVAPGDPNQPQHF.

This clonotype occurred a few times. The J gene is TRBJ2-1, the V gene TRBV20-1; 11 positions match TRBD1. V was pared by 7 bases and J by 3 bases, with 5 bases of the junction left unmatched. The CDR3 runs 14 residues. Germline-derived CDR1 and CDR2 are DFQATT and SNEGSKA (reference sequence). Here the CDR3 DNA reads TGCAGTGTAGTTGGGACAGGGGGCTACAATGAGCAGTTCTTC. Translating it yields CSVVGTGGYNEQFF.

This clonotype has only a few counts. The CDR3 DNA reads as TGTGCCAGCAGTAGGTGGCAAGAGACCCAGTACTTC. It translates to CASSRWQETQYF. The rearrangement uses TRBV12-3 or TRBV12-4 and TRBJ2-5; D remains ambiguous. The ends were cut back, 5 bases at V and 2 bases at J, with 6 bases in the middle. The CDR3 extends over 12 amino acids.

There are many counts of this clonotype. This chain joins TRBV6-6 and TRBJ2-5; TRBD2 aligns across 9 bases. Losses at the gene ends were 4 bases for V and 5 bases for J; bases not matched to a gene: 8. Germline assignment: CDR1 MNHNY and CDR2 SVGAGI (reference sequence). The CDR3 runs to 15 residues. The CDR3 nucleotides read TGTGCCAGCAGTTTGTCTAGCGGGGTTGGCGAGACCCAGTACTTC. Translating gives CASSLSSGVGETQYF.

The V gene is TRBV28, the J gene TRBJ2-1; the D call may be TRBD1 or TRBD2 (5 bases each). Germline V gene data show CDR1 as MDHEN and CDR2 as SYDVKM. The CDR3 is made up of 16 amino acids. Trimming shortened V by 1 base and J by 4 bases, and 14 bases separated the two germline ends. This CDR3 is CASSLYGASVYNEQFF. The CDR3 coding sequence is TGTGCCAGCAGTTTATACGGGGCAAGCGTGTACAATGAGCAGTTCTTC.

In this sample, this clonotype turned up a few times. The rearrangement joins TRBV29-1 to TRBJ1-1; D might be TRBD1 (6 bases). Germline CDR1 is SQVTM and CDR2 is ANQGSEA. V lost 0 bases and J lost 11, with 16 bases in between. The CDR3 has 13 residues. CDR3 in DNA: TGCAGCGTTGAAGATGGGACAAAACGTAGGGCTTTCTTT. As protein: CSVEDGTKRRAFF.

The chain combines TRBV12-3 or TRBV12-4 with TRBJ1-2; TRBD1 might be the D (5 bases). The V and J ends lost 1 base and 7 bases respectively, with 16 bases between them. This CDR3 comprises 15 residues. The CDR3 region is CASSLGGRGLGGYTF. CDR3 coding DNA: TGTGCCAGCAGTTTAGGTGGTAGGGGACTCGGTGGCTACACCTTC.

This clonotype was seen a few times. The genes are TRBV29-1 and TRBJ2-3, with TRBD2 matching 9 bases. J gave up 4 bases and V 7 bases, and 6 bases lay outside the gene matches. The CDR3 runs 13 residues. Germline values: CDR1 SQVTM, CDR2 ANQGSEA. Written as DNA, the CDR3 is TGCAGCGATCTAGCGGGACGGTCAGATACGCAGTATTTT. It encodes CSDLAGRSDTQYF.